The rows below give T cell receptor beta chains drawn from one sample of a study of technical replicates of blood from a few donors. This table comes from immunoSEQ multiplex PCR, and its TCRdb copy is limited to in-frame clones, with some not included. Here the sample spans some 13,000 clones, around 93% being singletons. Material for sequencing was PBMCs. These receptors all come from a human donor in good health. CDR3s include the opening cysteine and the closing phenylalanine or tryptophan. The D gene is left open where the match is weak. Rows give clone size only sometimes, using once, few, many, or a class for an expanded clone.

D	size	V	J	DNA	CDR3
-	-	TRBV2	TRBJ2-2	TGTGCCAGCAGAGGGGTACCCCCCGGGGAGCTGTTTTTT	CASRGVPPGELFF
-	-	TRBV6-4	TRBJ2-2	TGTGCCAGCAGCGGATCCGGGGACACCGGGGAGCTGTTTTTT	CASSGSGDTGELFF
-	few	TRBV10-1	TRBJ1-2	TGCGCCAGCAGTGATGGACAGCCCTATGGCTACACCTTC	CASSDGQPYGYTF
TRBD1	-	TRBV6-6	TRBJ1-5	TGTGCCAGCAGCCCAGGACAGGGGTCAGATCAGCCCCAGCATTTT	CASSPGQGSDQPQHF
-	-	TRBV28	TRBJ2-3	TGTGCCAGCACTACCGGTGGGAAGGGGATCACAGATACGCAGTATTTT	CASTTGGKGITDTQYF
-	few	TRBV6-5	TRBJ1-2	TGTGCCAGCAGTTACTCAGGGGGCTATGGCTACACCTTC	CASSYSGGYGYTF
-	-	TRBV27	TRBJ2-3	TGTGCCAGCAGTTTAGGGCAGGAATTTGATACGCAGTATTTT	CASSLGQEFDTQYF
-	-	TRBV9	TRBJ2-4	TGTGCCAGCACCCCTGATGGAGGTAAATGGGCCAAAAACATTCAGTACTTC	CASTPDGGKWAKNIQYF
TRBD2	-	TRBV11-2	TRBJ2-7	TGTGCCAGCAGCTTAGGTCTGGGAGGGAAAGACGAGCAGTACTTC	CASSLGLGGKDEQYF
-	-	TRBV5-1	TRBJ1-6	TGCGCCAGCAGCTTCGGACAGCTGACGAGCTCCTATAATTCACCCCTCCACTTT	CASSFGQLTSSYNSPLHF
-	-	TRBV28	TRBJ2-5	TGTGCCAGCAGTTTGGGTTTGGCGGGTCTACAAGAGACCCAGTACTTC	CASSLGLAGLQETQYF
-	-	TRBV19	TRBJ2-1	TGTGCCAGTAGTAGATTAACTCGCTACAATGAGCAGTTCTTC	CASSRLTRYNEQFF
-	-	TRBV20-1	TRBJ1-1	TGCAGTGCCAGATCGCAGGGAGAAGCTTTCTTT	CSARSQGEAFF
TRBD1	-	TRBV2	TRBJ2-2	TGTGCCAGCAGTGATCCGACAGGGACCGGGGAGCTGTTTTTT	CASSDPTGTGELFF
TRBD1	once	TRBV7-9	TRBJ2-2	TGTGCCAGCAGCTTCCCCCGGGACAGGGGGTGGAAGGCCGGGGAGCTGTTTTTT	CASSFPRDRGWKAGELFF
TRBD2	-	TRBV27	TRBJ2-3	TGTGCCAGCAGGACTAGCGGGAGGAGGGTAGATACGCAGTATTTT	CASRTSGRRVDTQYF
-	-	TRBV30	TRBJ1-1	TGTGCCTGGATGGCCTTTTTTCCCGGGACACTTAGTAACACTGAAGCTTTCTTT	CAWMAFFPGTLSNTEAFF